The text below deals with one T cell receptor beta chain. What it recognizes is unknown. TCRdb re-called the RACE reads through MiXCR, storing one row per CDR3 protein. Seen here are a few hundred thousand distinct CDR3 sequences, roughly 4.8% observed once, and the top ten hold about 2.2%. CDR3 size: 17 residues. The junction had 8 bases not matched to a gene; V was cut back by 4 bases and J by 7 bases. Germline assignment: CDR1 SGDLS and CDR2 YYNGEE. This record belongs to a study of human T cells and chemical hapten exposure. General observations from the study: After DPC sensitization, TCRs above 1 in 1000 frequency showed no change.

Time point described: patch test 1, 2 weeks after DPC sensitization. The treatment denotes: therapeutic diphenylcyclopropenone sensitization with weekly scalp DPC. This sequence was found in a woman in her 50s with alopecia areata. Some clones in this sample may be carry-over from other donors' samples. Sequences were derived from whole blood, sampled in connection with sensitization to the hapten diphenylcyclopropenone (DPC). The chain uses TRBV9 and TRBJ2-1; TRBD2 matches at 16 bases. The CDR3 region has the DNA TGTGCCAGCAGCTCCGGGACTAGCGGGAGGGCCGGTAATGAGCAGTTCTTC. Translating gives CASSSGTSGRAGNEQFF. Complete variable domain (other parts from reference TRBV9 and TRBJ2-1): DSGVTQTPKHLITATGQRVTLRCSPRSGDLSVYWYQQSLDQGLQFLIQYYNGEERAKGNILERFSAQQFPDLHSELNLSSLELGDSALYFCASSSGTSGRAGNEQFFGPGTRLTVL.